This is a list of T cell receptor beta chains from one sample in a study of cytomegalovirus exposure and HLA in healthy donors. The assay was immunoSEQ multiplex PCR, and TCRdb's table has in-frame clones only and misses some. The sample lists more than 65,000 clones, about 92% seen once, with 0.67% in the top ten. Input material: PBMCs. The receptors were gathered from a young man in good health and CMV-seronegative. The CDR3 runs from the conserved cysteine through the conserved F or W. The order of the fields is J gene, V gene, clone size, D gene, CDR3 DNA, CDR3 protein. D genes are given only for firm matches. Size is omitted from some rows. Given values are once, few, many or a class for expanded clones.

J gene: TRBJ2-7
V gene: TRBV29-1
clone size: NA
D gene: TRBD1
CDR3 DNA: TGCAGCGTTGAAGATCCCGGAAGGACAGGGAAGCAGTACTTC
CDR3 protein: CSVEDPGRTGKQYF

J gene: TRBJ1-1
V gene: TRBV5-1
clone size: NA
D gene: NA
CDR3 DNA: TGCGCCAGCAGCTTGGGGTTGAACATGAACACTGAAGCTTTCTTT
CDR3 protein: CASSLGLNMNTEAFF

J gene: TRBJ2-4
V gene: TRBV6-5
clone size: once
D gene: NA
CDR3 DNA: TGTGCCAGCAGTTACCGGGAACGGGACATTCAGTACTTC
CDR3 protein: CASSYRERDIQYF

J gene: TRBJ1-1
V gene: TRBV30
clone size: NA
D gene: NA
CDR3 DNA: TGTGCCTACGGCAGGGAACTCACTGAAGCTTTCTTT
CDR3 protein: CAYGRELTEAFF

J gene: TRBJ1-2
V gene: TRBV27
clone size: NA
D gene: TRBD1
CDR3 DNA: TGTGCCAGCAGTTTTAAAGGGGGCGAGAACTATGGCTACACCTTC
CDR3 protein: CASSFKGGENYGYTF

J gene: TRBJ1-2
V gene: TRBV4-2
clone size: NA
D gene: NA
CDR3 DNA: TGTGCCAGCAGCCAAGATACAGATAACTATGGCTACACCTTC
CDR3 protein: CASSQDTDNYGYTF

J gene: TRBJ1-5
V gene: TRBV6-4
clone size: NA
D gene: NA
CDR3 DNA: TGTGCCAGCAGTGACACTGACAGGCTACAACGCAATCAGCCCCAGCATTTT
CDR3 protein: CASSDTDRLQRNQPQHF

J gene: TRBJ1-5
V gene: TRBV6-5
clone size: NA
D gene: NA
CDR3 DNA: TGTGCCAGCAGTTACTCAGGGGTGGGCAATCAGCCCCAGCATTTT
CDR3 protein: CASSYSGVGNQPQHF

J gene: TRBJ2-7
V gene: TRBV10-3
clone size: NA
D gene: NA
CDR3 DNA: TGTGCCATCGCCGTAGGGAGCGAGCAGTACTTC
CDR3 protein: CAIAVGSEQYF

J gene: TRBJ1-2
V gene: TRBV10-2
clone size: NA
D gene: NA
CDR3 DNA: TGCGCCAGCAATCGGGGAATCGCGGAGGGCTACACCTTC
CDR3 protein: CASNRGIAEGYTF

J gene: TRBJ2-1
V gene: TRBV9
clone size: NA
D gene: NA
CDR3 DNA: TGTGCCAGCAGCGTAGCTACAGGGGCGGGATTAGCCTACAATGAGCAGTTCTTC
CDR3 protein: CASSVATGAGLAYNEQFF

J gene: TRBJ2-1
V gene: TRBV29-1
clone size: NA
D gene: NA
CDR3 DNA: TGCAGCGTTGAGAACGGGGTCAATGAGCAGTTCTTC
CDR3 protein: CSVENGVNEQFF

J gene: TRBJ2-5
V gene: TRBV7-2
clone size: NA
D gene: NA
CDR3 DNA: TGTGCCAGCAGTCTCGGAGTAGCTAAACAAGAGACCCAGTACTTC
CDR3 protein: CASSLGVAKQETQYF

J gene: TRBJ1-2
V gene: TRBV19
clone size: NA
D gene: TRBD1
CDR3 DNA: TGTGCCAGTAGTATTGGGACAGGATATGGCTACACCTTC
CDR3 protein: CASSIGTGYGYTF

J gene: TRBJ1-3
V gene: TRBV29-1
clone size: NA
D gene: NA
CDR3 DNA: NA
CDR3 protein: CSVGILSGQGGDTIYF

J gene: TRBJ1-1
V gene: TRBV6-4
clone size: few
D gene: NA
CDR3 DNA: TGTGCCAGCAGATGGGACTTTTCCACTGAAGCTTTCTTT
CDR3 protein: CASRWDFSTEAFF

J gene: TRBJ2-3
V gene: TRBV28
clone size: NA
D gene: TRBD1
CDR3 DNA: TGTGCCAGCAGTTTATTAGGGGGCTCTAGCACAGATACGCAGTATTTT
CDR3 protein: CASSLLGGSSTDTQYF

J gene: TRBJ2-7
V gene: TRBV28
clone size: once
D gene: TRBD2
CDR3 DNA: TGTGCCAGCAGTACAAATCTAGCGGGAGGGCCCTACGAGCAGTACTTC
CDR3 protein: CASSTNLAGGPYEQYF

J gene: TRBJ1-5
V gene: TRBV5-1
clone size: NA
D gene: TRBD1
CDR3 DNA: TGCGCCAGCAGCCCTACGGGACAGGGTAGCAATCAGCCCCAGCATTTT
CDR3 protein: CASSPTGQGSNQPQHF

J gene: TRBJ1-1
V gene: TRBV7-9
clone size: NA
D gene: TRBD1
CDR3 DNA: TGTGCCAGCAGCTTAGGTGAGGGGGCGAACACTGAAGCTTTCTTT
CDR3 protein: CASSLGEGANTEAFF

J gene: TRBJ2-5
V gene: TRBV5-1
clone size: NA
D gene: TRBD2
CDR3 DNA: TGCGCCAGCGCCGGACTAGCGGGGGGGTACCAAGAGACCCAGTACTTC
CDR3 protein: CASAGLAGGYQETQYF

J gene: TRBJ2-1
V gene: TRBV27
clone size: NA
D gene: TRBD2
CDR3 DNA: TGTGCCAGCAGTGGACTTAGCGGGAGGGCCTACAATGAGCAGTTCTTC
CDR3 protein: CASSGLSGRAYNEQFF

J gene: TRBJ1-1
V gene: TRBV6-5
clone size: NA
D gene: NA
CDR3 DNA: TGTGCCAGCACCAGCGGGAGGATGAACACTGAAGCTTTCTTT
CDR3 protein: CASTSGRMNTEAFF

J gene: TRBJ2-6
V gene: TRBV5-4
clone size: NA
D gene: NA
CDR3 DNA: TGTGCCAGCAGCTCCGTATTCTCCGGGGCCAACGTCCTGACTTTC
CDR3 protein: CASSSVFSGANVLTF

J gene: TRBJ2-1
V gene: TRBV27
clone size: NA
D gene: TRBD2
CDR3 DNA: TGTGCCAGCCGCGTGACTAGCGGGGGAAGGCATGAGCAGTTCTTC
CDR3 protein: CASRVTSGGRHEQFF

J gene: TRBJ2-7
V gene: TRBV7-2
clone size: once
D gene: NA
CDR3 DNA: TGTGCCAGCAGAGTGACAGCTTCCTACGAGCAGTACTTC
CDR3 protein: CASRVTASYEQYF

J gene: TRBJ2-1
V gene: TRBV6-4
clone size: NA
D gene: NA
CDR3 DNA: TGTGCCAGCAGTGAGAGGAACGGGGACTACAATGAGCAGTTCTTC
CDR3 protein: CASSERNGDYNEQFF

J gene: TRBJ2-3
V gene: TRBV2
clone size: NA
D gene: TRBD1
CDR3 DNA: TGTGCCAGCAGTGGAGGGACAGGGGGCACAGATACGCAGTATTTT
CDR3 protein: CASSGGTGGTDTQYF

J gene: TRBJ1-6
V gene: TRBV18
clone size: once
D gene: TRBD1
CDR3 DNA: TGTGCCAGCTCACCACCGGAGGGGGCTGGATCACCCCTCCACTTT
CDR3 protein: CASSPPEGAGSPLHF

J gene: TRBJ1-1
V gene: TRBV6-5
clone size: NA
D gene: NA
CDR3 DNA: TGTGCCAGCAGTGCAGGGAAGAACACTGAAGCTTTCTTT
CDR3 protein: CASSAGKNTEAFF

J gene: TRBJ2-5
V gene: TRBV19
clone size: once
D gene: NA
CDR3 DNA: TGTGCCTCCCGGAAGGGGCACCCAAACCAAGAGACCCAGTACTTC
CDR3 protein: CASRKGHPNQETQYF

J gene: TRBJ2-4
V gene: TRBV4-3
clone size: NA
D gene: NA
CDR3 DNA: TGCGCCAGCAGCCACACCCCGGGGAACATTCAGTACTTC
CDR3 protein: CASSHTPGNIQYF

J gene: TRBJ1-4
V gene: TRBV7-2
clone size: NA
D gene: NA
CDR3 DNA: TGTGCCAGCAGCTTATCAGGGCTCAATGAAAAACTGTTTTTT
CDR3 protein: CASSLSGLNEKLFF

J gene: TRBJ2-6
V gene: TRBV4-1
clone size: NA
D gene: TRBD1
CDR3 DNA: TGCGCCAGCAGCCGTCAAGATACAGGGGTGTACCCTGGGGCCAACGTCCTGACTTTC
CDR3 protein: CASSRQDTGVYPGANVLTF

J gene: TRBJ2-7
V gene: TRBV16
clone size: NA
D gene: NA
CDR3 DNA: TGTGCCAGCAGCCGGCAAAATCGGGGAATCGCCGGGGAGCAGTACTTC
CDR3 protein: CASSRQNRGIAGEQYF

J gene: TRBJ1-1
V gene: TRBV7-2
clone size: NA
D gene: TRBD1
CDR3 DNA: TGTGCCAGCAGCTCGACAGGGGGAGGGAACACTGAAGCTTTCTTT
CDR3 protein: CASSSTGGGNTEAFF

J gene: TRBJ1-2
V gene: TRBV18
clone size: once
D gene: NA
CDR3 DNA: TGTGCCAGCTCACCAGTGGCGGACTCCCGGGGTGGCTACACCTTC
CDR3 protein: CASSPVADSRGGYTF

J gene: TRBJ1-1
V gene: TRBV2
clone size: NA
D gene: NA
CDR3 DNA: TGTGCCAGCAGTGAAGCTCTGAGGGCATTGAACACTGAAGCTTTCTTT
CDR3 protein: CASSEALRALNTEAFF

J gene: TRBJ1-2
V gene: TRBV5-1
clone size: NA
D gene: TRBD1
CDR3 DNA: TGCGCCAGCAGCTTGTATTCCCAGGGGGCGTACTATGGCTACACCTTC
CDR3 protein: CASSLYSQGAYYGYTF

J gene: TRBJ1-2
V gene: TRBV7-2
clone size: NA
D gene: NA
CDR3 DNA: TGTGCCAGCAGTCAAACAGGTTCTGGCTATGGCTACACCTTC
CDR3 protein: CASSQTGSGYGYTF

J gene: TRBJ1-1
V gene: TRBV27
clone size: NA
D gene: TRBD1
CDR3 DNA: TGTGCCAGCAGTTTGAGGGGGCAGGGGAACACTGAAGCTTTCTTT
CDR3 protein: CASSLRGQGNTEAFF

J gene: TRBJ2-1
V gene: TRBV13
clone size: NA
D gene: NA
CDR3 DNA: TGTGCCAGCAGCTTGTCCCCTCGCTCTAGCTCCTACAATGAGCAGTTCTTC
CDR3 protein: CASSLSPRSSSYNEQFF

J gene: TRBJ1-1
V gene: TRBV29-1
clone size: NA
D gene: NA
CDR3 DNA: TGCAGCGTTGCGGGGGTTTTGAACACTGAAGCTTTCTTT
CDR3 protein: CSVAGVLNTEAFF

J gene: TRBJ1-1
V gene: TRBV19
clone size: NA
D gene: NA
CDR3 DNA: TGTGCCAGTAGTTCCGGACAGCCGAACACTGAAGCTTTCTTT
CDR3 protein: CASSSGQPNTEAFF

J gene: TRBJ1-5
V gene: TRBV2
clone size: NA
D gene: NA
CDR3 DNA: TGTGCCAGCCAACCGTCGGGTTATCAGCCCCAGCATTTT
CDR3 protein: CASQPSGYQPQHF

J gene: TRBJ1-1
V gene: TRBV29-1
clone size: NA
D gene: TRBD1
CDR3 DNA: TGCAGCGTTCCCGGCAGGGGGCTCTTGAACACTGAAGCTTTCTTT
CDR3 protein: CSVPGRGLLNTEAFF

J gene: TRBJ2-3
V gene: TRBV29-1
clone size: NA
D gene: TRBD1
CDR3 DNA: TGCAGCGCTGGGACAGGGGGCGCGATAGATACGCAGTATTTT
CDR3 protein: CSAGTGGAIDTQYF

J gene: TRBJ2-7
V gene: TRBV19
clone size: once
D gene: NA
CDR3 DNA: TGTGCCAGTAGCTCTGACAGGACGAGGACCTACGAGCAGTACTTC
CDR3 protein: CASSSDRTRTYEQYF

J gene: TRBJ2-5
V gene: TRBV29-1
clone size: NA
D gene: NA
CDR3 DNA: TGCAGCGGGGGCAGACAAGAGACCCAGTACTTC
CDR3 protein: CSGGRQETQYF

J gene: TRBJ2-7
V gene: TRBV6-5
clone size: NA
D gene: NA
CDR3 DNA: TGTGCCAGCAGTTACTCTTCGGACAGCTACGAGCAGTACTTC
CDR3 protein: CASSYSSDSYEQYF

J gene: TRBJ1-1
V gene: TRBV9
clone size: NA
D gene: NA
CDR3 DNA: TGTGCCAGCAGCGCGACAGGATGGGAGACTGAAGCTTTCTTT
CDR3 protein: CASSATGWETEAFF

J gene: TRBJ1-1
V gene: TRBV29-1
clone size: once
D gene: TRBD1
CDR3 DNA: TGCAGCACTCCCGGGACAGGGGTGAACACTGAAGCTTTCTTT
CDR3 protein: CSTPGTGVNTEAFF

J gene: TRBJ1-1
V gene: TRBV20-1
clone size: NA
D gene: NA
CDR3 DNA: TGCAGTGCTACCGAAACTGAGGCTTTCTTT
CDR3 protein: CSATETEAFF

J gene: TRBJ1-5
V gene: TRBV6-6
clone size: NA
D gene: NA
CDR3 DNA: TGTGCCAGCAGTTACCTGGGCAGTTTGAGCAATCAGCCCCAGCATTTT
CDR3 protein: CASSYLGSLSNQPQHF

J gene: TRBJ1-1
V gene: TRBV5-1
clone size: NA
D gene: NA
CDR3 DNA: TGCGCCAGCAGCTCGCAGACAGCCTCGGCTTTCTTT
CDR3 protein: CASSSQTASAFF